This T cell receptor beta chain was captured by sequencing in a study of T cells in Graves' hyperthyroidism and ophthalmopathy. The CDR3 spans 13 residues. V was cut by 6 bases and J by 4 bases, with 11 bases left in between. Ophthalmopathy patients had moderate-to-severe active disease, CAS ≥3, NOSPECS ≥4, and disease duration under 3 months. Uncontrolled infection, other autoimmune disease, pregnancy or lactation disqualified patients from enrolment. Researchers amplified the TCR beta CDR3 regions from RNA transcripts. The TCR CDR3 was amplified in a first-round RT-PCR using the HTBI primer set. TCRdb reprocessed the multiplex PCR reads with MiXCR, giving one entry per CDR3 protein. The sample consists of a few hundred thousand distinct CDR3 sequences, roughly 16% of them appearing once. There are many counts of this clonotype.

Sequencing was done on a sample of blood. The clonotype comes from a woman aged 40 to 50 with Graves' ophthalmopathy. The chain employs TRBV12-3 or TRBV12-4 and TRBJ2-3; D ambiguous. CDR3 nucleotide sequence: TGTGCCAGCAGCCAAATACGCCCAGATACGCAGTATTTT. This translates into CASSQIRPDTQYF.